Here is one T cell receptor (beta chain) with its context. TCRdb keeps only in-frame clones here, not all; method: immunoSEQ multiplex PCR. The data hold about 110,000 clones, with more than 70% observed a single time. The data are from a study of blood T cell repertoires in COVID-19. Overall study: T cells, B-cell-depleted T cells, or PBMCs provided the cDNA or gDNA that served as material.

The CDR3 covers 12 residues. CDR1 MDHEN and CDR2 SYDVKM come from the germline V gene. V was shortened by 8 bases and J by 3 bases, with 11 bases between the two germline ends. V usage is TRBV28 and J usage is TRBJ2-7; tentative D call: TRBD2 (5 bases). The clonotype comes from a man in his forties with active or convalescent COVID-19. Specimen: peripheral blood. For the CDR3, the DNA is TGTGCCAGCGGACTCACGAACTACGAGCAGTACTTC. It yields the protein CASGLTNYEQYF. Full variable domain (remainder filled in from reference TRBV28 and TRBJ2-7): DVKVTQSSRYLVKRTGEKVFLECVQDMDHENMFWYRQDPGLGLRLIYFSYDVKMKEKGDIPEGYSVSREKKERFSLILESASTNQTSMYLCASGLTNYEQYFGPGTRLTVT.